A single sample gave rise to the 14 T cell receptor beta chains below, sequenced in a study of blood T cell repertoires in COVID-19 (dated by TCRdb to between 2020 and 2021). The method was the immunoSEQ multiplex PCR assay. TCRdb carries this immuneACCESS record with in-frame sequences only. Its versions omit some clonotypes, under half of them owing to an unresolved V gene in the studies checked, with the rest unexplained. Here the sample has about 120,000 clones; approximately 85% occur a single time. The ten biggest clones cover 25% to 30% of the sample. The sample taken for sequencing was peripheral blood. These receptors were collected from a woman at least 80 years old with acute or convalescent COVID-19.

The rearrangement uses TRBV9 and TRBJ2-7, with TRBD2 matching over 11 bases. Per germline, CDR1 SGDLS and CDR2 YYNGEE. The CDR3 consists of 18 residues. V was clipped by 0 bases and J by 0 bases; unmatched bases: 8. CDR3 sequence: CASSVAASGGPSSYEQYF. CDR3 in DNA: TGTGCCAGCAGCGTAGCGGCTAGCGGGGGGCCCAGCTCCTACGAGCAGTACTTC.

This clone was detected a few times. The chain links TRBV28 to TRBJ1-6; no clear D gene. CDR3 length: 13 residues. Germline V gene data show CDR1 as MDHEN and CDR2 as SYDVKM. Trimming took 6 bases from V and 8 from J, leaving 11 bases between them. CDR3 protein: CASSMVGDSPLHF. Here the CDR3 DNA reads TGTGCCAGCAGCATGGTTGGAGATTCACCCCTCCACTTT.

This sequence joins TRBV19 and TRBJ1-5; a weak D match, TRBD1 (5 bases). The CDR3 runs to 13 residues. V lost 6 bases, J lost 12 bases, and 18 bases lay in between. CDR1 and CDR2 from the germline V gene are LNHDA and SQIVND (reference sequence). CDR3 in DNA: TGTGCCAGTAGGGGGTACAAGGGGATAGGCCAGCATTTT. Protein product: CASRGYKGIGQHF.

Only one count was recorded for this clone. V and J are TRBV5-1 and TRBJ1-2, with unresolved D. Germline V CDR1 and CDR2: SGHRS, YFSETQ. The CDR3 extends over 19 amino acids. Trimming removed 0 bases from V and 4 bases from J, with 25 bases in between. CDR3 residues: CASSLAPRLNRDPPYGYTF. The CDR3 DNA reads as TGCGCCAGCAGCTTGGCGCCCAGACTGAATCGAGACCCTCCCTATGGCTACACCTTC.

The V gene is TRBV7-9, the J gene TRBJ2-1; weak D call: TRBD1 (6 bases). CDR1 is SEHNR, CDR2 FQNEAQ, per germline (reference sequence). The ends were cut back, 5 bases at V and 1 base at J, with 18 bases in the middle. CDR3 length equals 17 residues. The CDR3 here is CASSLTGTTRSYNEQFF. CDR3 DNA: TGTGCCAGCAGCCTAACAGGGACAACGAGGTCCTACAATGAGCAGTTCTTC.

The sample holds a few counts of this clone. In DNA form, the CDR3 reads TGTGCCTCGCAAGACCAGCCAGGGGCGGATACGCAGTATTTT. This codes for CASQDQPGADTQYF. The rearrangement uses TRBV2 and TRBJ2-3, with TRBD1 as a possible D gene (6 bases). From germline, CDR1 is SNHLY and CDR2 FYNNEI. This CDR3 has 14 amino acids. Trimming pared 11 bases from V and 6 bases from J, leaving 21 bases between.

The genes are TRBV5-1 and TRBJ1-1; perhaps TRBD1 as D (5 bases). CDR3 length: 16 amino acids. Germline loops: CDR1 SGHRS, CDR2 YFSETQ. Trimming took 5 bases from V and 0 from J, leaving 17 bases between them. CDR3 in DNA: TGCGCCAGCAGAACGGGGGAGGGGAGGATGAACACTGAAGCTTTCTTT. Its translation is CASRTGEGRMNTEAFF.

The chain couples TRBV5-4 to TRBJ1-2, with a tentative D call TRBD1 (5 bases). The germline gives CDR1 SGHNT, CDR2 YYREEE (reference sequence). Trimming cost V 0 bases and J 8 bases, with 14 bases left between them. The CDR3 totals 14 residues. CDR3 region: CASSLGQRGGGYTF. The DNA of the CDR3 is TGTGCCAGCAGCTTGGGCCAGAGGGGAGGGGGCTACACCTTC.

The rearrangement links TRBV2 to TRBJ2-1, with a weak D call TRBD2 (5 bases). Trimming stripped 3 bases from V and 10 bases from J, with 7 bases between. Germline V CDR1 and CDR2: SNHLY, FYNNEI. CDR3 length: 11 residues. CDR3 in DNA: TGTGCCAGCAGTGAGGCGGGCGAGCAGTTCTTC. It encodes CASSEAGEQFF.

The chain couples TRBV19 to TRBJ1-2, with 7 bases that match TRBD1. Trimming at V came to 6 bases and at J to 4 bases, leaving 20 bases not matched to a gene. The CDR3 sequence is 18 residues long. Per germline, CDR1 LNHDA and CDR2 SQIVND (reference sequence). The CDR3 coding sequence is TGTGCCAGTAGCGACAGGGATATGTCCCTTATTTGGGCCTATGGCTACACCTTC. Amino acids: CASSDRDMSLIWAYGYTF. The full variable domain, its missing parts supplied by reference TRBV19 and TRBJ1-2, is DGGITQSPKYLFRKEGQNVTLSCEQNLNHDAMYWYRQDPGQGLRLIYYSQIVNDFQKGDIAEGYSVSREKKESFPLTVTSAQKNPTAFYLCASSDRDMSLIWAYGYTFGSGTRLTVV.

In its sample, this clone was seen a few times. This chain joins TRBV20-1 and TRBJ1-6; D call uncertain. The CDR3 has 11 amino acids. Per the germline V gene, CDR1 is DFQATT and CDR2 is SNEGSKA (reference sequence). V was cut by 3 bases and J by 14 bases, with 11 bases left in between. CDR3 bases: TGCAGTGCTAGTGCTACGGAGGCCCTCCACTTT. Encoded protein: CSASATEALHF.

This rearrangement joins TRBV9 to TRBJ2-1; weak D call: TRBD1 (6 bases). The germline gives CDR1 SGDLS, CDR2 YYNGEE. The CDR3 length is 15 residues. Trimming pared 4 bases from V and 7 bases from J, leaving 18 bases between. In nucleotides, the CDR3 is TGTGCCAGCAGCACACCACCAGGGGACCTGAATGAGCAGTTCTTC. Its translation is CASSTPPGDLNEQFF.

The J gene is TRBJ1-2, the V gene TRBV5-6, with D possibly matching TRBD1 (6 bases). V shed 4 bases and J shed 4 bases, with 14 bases lying between them. The CDR3 runs 14 residues. The germline V gene has CDR1 SGHDT and CDR2 YYEEEE. DNA of the CDR3: TGTGCCAGCAGCATAACCAGGGGTCTCTATGGCTACACCTTC. Translation: CASSITRGLYGYTF.

The J gene is TRBJ2-1, the V gene TRBV5-3; possible D gene TRBD1, 6 bases. TRBV5-3 is noted as an ORF with a role that remains uncertain. The CDR3 is made up of 16 amino acids. Trimming took 1 base from V and 2 from J, leaving 13 bases between them. CDR3 region: CARSLFATGTYNEQFF. Written as DNA, the CDR3 is TGTGCCAGAAGCTTGTTCGCCACAGGGACCTACAATGAGCAGTTCTTC.